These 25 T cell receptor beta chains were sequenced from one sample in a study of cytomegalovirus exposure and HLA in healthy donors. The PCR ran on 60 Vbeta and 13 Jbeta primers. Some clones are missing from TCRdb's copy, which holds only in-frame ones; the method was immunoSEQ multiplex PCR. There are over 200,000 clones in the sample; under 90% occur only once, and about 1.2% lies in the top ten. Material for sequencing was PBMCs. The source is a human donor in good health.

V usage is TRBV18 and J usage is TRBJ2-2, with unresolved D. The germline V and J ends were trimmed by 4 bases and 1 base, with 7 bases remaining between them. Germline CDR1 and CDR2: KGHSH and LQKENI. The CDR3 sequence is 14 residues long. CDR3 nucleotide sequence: TGTGCCAGCTCACGCGTAAAGAACACCGGGGAGCTGTTTTTT. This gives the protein CASSRVKNTGELFF.

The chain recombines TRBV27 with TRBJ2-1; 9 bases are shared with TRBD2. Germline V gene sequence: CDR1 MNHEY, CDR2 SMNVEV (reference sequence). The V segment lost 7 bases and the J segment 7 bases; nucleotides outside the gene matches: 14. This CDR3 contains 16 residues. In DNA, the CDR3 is TGTGCCAGCACCTCACAGGCGGCGGGAGGGCGGAATGAGCAGTTCTTC. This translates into CASTSQAAGGRNEQFF.

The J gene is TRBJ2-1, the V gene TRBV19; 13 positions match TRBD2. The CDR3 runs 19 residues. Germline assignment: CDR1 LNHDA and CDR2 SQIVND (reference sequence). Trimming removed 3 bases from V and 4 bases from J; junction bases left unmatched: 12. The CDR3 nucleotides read TGTGCCAGTAGTATGGCGGGACTAGCGGGATTTGTTTGGTACAATGAGCAGTTCTTC. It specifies CASSMAGLAGFVWYNEQFF. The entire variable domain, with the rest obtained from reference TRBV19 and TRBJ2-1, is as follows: DGGITQSPKYLFRKEGQNVTLSCEQNLNHDAMYWYRQDPGQGLRLIYYSQIVNDFQKGDIAEGYSVSREKKESFPLTVTSAQKNPTAFYLCASSMAGLAGFVWYNEQFFGPGTRLTVL.

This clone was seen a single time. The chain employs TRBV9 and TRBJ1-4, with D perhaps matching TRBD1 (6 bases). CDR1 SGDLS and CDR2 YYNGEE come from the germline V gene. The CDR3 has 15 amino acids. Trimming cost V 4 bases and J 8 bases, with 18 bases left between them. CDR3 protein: CASSPRGLGDEKLFF. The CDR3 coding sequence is TGTGCCAGCAGCCCCAGGGGCTTAGGGGACGAAAAACTGTTTTTT. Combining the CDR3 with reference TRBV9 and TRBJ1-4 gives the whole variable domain DSGVTQTPKHLITATGQRVTLRCSPRSGDLSVYWYQQSLDQGLQFLIQYYNGEERAKGNILERFSAQQFPDLHSELNLSSLELGDSALYFCASSPRGLGDEKLFFGSGTQLSVL.

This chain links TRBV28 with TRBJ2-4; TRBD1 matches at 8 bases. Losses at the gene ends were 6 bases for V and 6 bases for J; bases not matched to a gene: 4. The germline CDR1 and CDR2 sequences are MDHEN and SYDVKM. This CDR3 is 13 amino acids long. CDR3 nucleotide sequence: TGTGCCAGCAGAGGACAGGGAACAAACATTCAGTACTTC. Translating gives CASRGQGTNIQYF.

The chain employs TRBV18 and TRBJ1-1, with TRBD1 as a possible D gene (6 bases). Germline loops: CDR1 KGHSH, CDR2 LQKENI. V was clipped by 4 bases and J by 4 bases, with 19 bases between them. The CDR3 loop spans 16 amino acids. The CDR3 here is CASSLFRGGMGTEAFF. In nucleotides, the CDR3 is TGTGCCAGCTCACTCTTCAGGGGCGGCATGGGCACTGAAGCTTTCTTT.

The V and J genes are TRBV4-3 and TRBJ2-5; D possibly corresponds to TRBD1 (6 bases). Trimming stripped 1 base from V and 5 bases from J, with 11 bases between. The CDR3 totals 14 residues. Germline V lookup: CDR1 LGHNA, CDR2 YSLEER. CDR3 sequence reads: CASSQGTGFETQYF. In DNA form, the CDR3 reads TGCGCCAGCAGCCAAGGAACAGGGTTCGAGACCCAGTACTTC.

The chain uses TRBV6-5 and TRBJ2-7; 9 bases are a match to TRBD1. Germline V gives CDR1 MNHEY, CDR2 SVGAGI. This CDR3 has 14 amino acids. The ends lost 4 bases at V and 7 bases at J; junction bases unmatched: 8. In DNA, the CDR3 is TGTGCCAGCAGTTTTCCCGACAGGGGGGGAGAGCAGTACTTC. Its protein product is CASSFPDRGGEQYF.

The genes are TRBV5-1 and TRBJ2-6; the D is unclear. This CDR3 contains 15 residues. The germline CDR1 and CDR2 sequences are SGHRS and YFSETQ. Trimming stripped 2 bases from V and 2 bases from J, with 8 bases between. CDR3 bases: TGCGCCAGCAGCTTTAGTAGTACTGGGGCCAACGTCCTGACTTTC. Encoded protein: CASSFSSTGANVLTF.

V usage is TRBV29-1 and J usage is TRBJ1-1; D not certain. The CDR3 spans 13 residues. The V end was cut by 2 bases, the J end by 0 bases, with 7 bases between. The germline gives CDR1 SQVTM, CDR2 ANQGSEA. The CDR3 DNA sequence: TGCAGCGTTGAAATACAGTTGAACACTGAAGCTTTCTTT. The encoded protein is CSVEIQLNTEAFF. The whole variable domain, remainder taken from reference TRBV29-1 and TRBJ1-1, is SAVISQKPSRDICQRGTSLTIQCQVDSQVTMMFWYRQQPGQSLTLIATANQGSEATYESGFVIDKFPISRPNLTFSTLTVSNMSPEDSSIYLCSVEIQLNTEAFFGQGTRLTVV.

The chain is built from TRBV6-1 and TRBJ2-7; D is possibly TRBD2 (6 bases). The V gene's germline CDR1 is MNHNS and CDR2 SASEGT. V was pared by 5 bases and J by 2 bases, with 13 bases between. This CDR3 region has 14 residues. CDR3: CASSTSSGAYEQYF. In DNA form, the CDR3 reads TGTGCCAGCAGTACGAGTAGCGGTGCCTACGAGCAGTACTTC.

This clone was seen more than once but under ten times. The CDR3 DNA sequence: TGTGCCAGCAGTTACTCGGTAGCGGGGGGGCAAGAGACCCAGTACTTC. Its translation: CASSYSVAGGQETQYF. The rearrangement joins TRBV6-6 to TRBJ2-5; the match to TRBD2 covers 11 bases. CDR3 length equals 16 residues. CDR1 is MNHNY and CDR2 is SVGAGI in the germline V gene (reference sequence). The J segment lost 2 bases and the V segment lost 0 bases, leaving 2 bases of the junction unmatched.

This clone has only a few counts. The CDR3 DNA sequence: TGTGCCATCAGGGACCCACGGGAGTCCACAGATACGCAGTATTTT. Translated: CAIRDPRESTDTQYF. The V and J genes are TRBV10-3 and TRBJ2-3, with TRBD2 as a possible D gene (6 bases). The CDR3 is 15 residues long. The V and J ends lost 6 bases and 2 bases respectively, with 15 bases between them. The germline gives CDR1 ENHRY, CDR2 SYGVKD.

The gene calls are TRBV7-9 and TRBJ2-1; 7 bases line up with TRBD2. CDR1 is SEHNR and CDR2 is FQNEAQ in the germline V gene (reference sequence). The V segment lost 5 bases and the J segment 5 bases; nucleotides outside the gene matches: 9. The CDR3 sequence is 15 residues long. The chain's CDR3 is CASSARAGSHNEQFF. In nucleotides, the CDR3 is TGTGCCAGCAGCGCTAGAGCGGGATCCCACAATGAGCAGTTCTTC.

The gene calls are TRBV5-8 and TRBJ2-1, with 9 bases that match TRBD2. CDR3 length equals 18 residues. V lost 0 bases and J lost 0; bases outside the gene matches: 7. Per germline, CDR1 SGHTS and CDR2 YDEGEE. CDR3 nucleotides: TGTGCCAGCAGCTTGGGTCTAGCGGGAATCTCCTCCTACAATGAGCAGTTCTTC. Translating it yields CASSLGLAGISSYNEQFF.

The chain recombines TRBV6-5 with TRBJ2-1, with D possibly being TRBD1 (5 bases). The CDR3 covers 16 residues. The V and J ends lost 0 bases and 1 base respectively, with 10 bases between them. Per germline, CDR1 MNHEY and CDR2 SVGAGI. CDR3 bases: TGTGCCAGCAGTTACTCTCAGGGTAGGTCCTACAATGAGCAGTTCTTC. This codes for CASSYSQGRSYNEQFF.

CDR3 nucleotide sequence: TGTGCCAGCAGGGAGGAAGAGGGGGCTTTCAATGAGCAGTTCTTC. It yields the protein CASREEEGAFNEQFF. The chain recombines TRBV2 with TRBJ2-1, with 7 nucleotides matching TRBD1. Germline CDR1 and CDR2: SNHLY and FYNNEI. With V trimmed by 6 bases and J by 6 bases, 11 bases remained unmatched. The CDR3 contains 15 residues.

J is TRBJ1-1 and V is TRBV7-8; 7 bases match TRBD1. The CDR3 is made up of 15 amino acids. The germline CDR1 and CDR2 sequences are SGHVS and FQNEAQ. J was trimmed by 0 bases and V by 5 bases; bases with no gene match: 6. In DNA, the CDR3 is TGTGCCAGCAGCCGCGAGGGGGCCTTGAACACTGAAGCTTTCTTT. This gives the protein CASSREGALNTEAFF.

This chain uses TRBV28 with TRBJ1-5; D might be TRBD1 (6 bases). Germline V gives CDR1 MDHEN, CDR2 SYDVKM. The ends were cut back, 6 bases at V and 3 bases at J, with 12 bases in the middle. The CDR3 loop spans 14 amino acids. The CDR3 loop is CASRETGVNQPQHF. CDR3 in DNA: TGTGCCAGCAGGGAGACAGGAGTCAATCAGCCCCAGCATTTT.

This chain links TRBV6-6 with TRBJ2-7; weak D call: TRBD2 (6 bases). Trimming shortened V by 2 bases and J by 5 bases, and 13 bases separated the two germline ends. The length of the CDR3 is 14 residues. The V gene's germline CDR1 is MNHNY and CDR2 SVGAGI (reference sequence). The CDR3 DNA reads TGTGCCAGCAGTTACCTGGCGGGAAACGACGAGCAGTACTTC. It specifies CASSYLAGNDEQYF.

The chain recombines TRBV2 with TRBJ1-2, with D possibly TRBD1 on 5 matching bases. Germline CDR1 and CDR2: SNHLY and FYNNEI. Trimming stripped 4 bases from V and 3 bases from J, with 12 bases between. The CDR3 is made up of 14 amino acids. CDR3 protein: CASSGGTGDYGYTF. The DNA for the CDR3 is TGTGCCAGCAGTGGGGGGACGGGAGACTATGGCTACACCTTC. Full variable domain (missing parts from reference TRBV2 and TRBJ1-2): EPEVTQTPSHQVTQMGQEVILRCVPISNHLYFYWYRQILGQKVEFLVSFYNNEISEKSEIFDDQFSVERPDGSNFTLKIRSTKLEDSAMYFCASSGGTGDYGYTFGSGTRLTVV.

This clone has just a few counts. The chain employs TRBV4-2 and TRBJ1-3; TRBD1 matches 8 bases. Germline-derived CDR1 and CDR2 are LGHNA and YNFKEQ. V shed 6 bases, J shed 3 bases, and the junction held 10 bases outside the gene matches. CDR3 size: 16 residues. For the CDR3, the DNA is TGTGCCAGCAGTCAAAACGCAGGGGGCAGTGGAAACACCATATATTTT. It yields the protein CASSQNAGGSGNTIYF.

The CDR3 DNA is TGCGCCAGCAGCCCTGGAGTGGGTCCGGGAGGGTTTTCCTACGAGCAGTACTTC. Translation gives CASSPGVGPGGFSYEQYF. The chain employs TRBV5-1 and TRBJ2-7, with 8 bases lining up with TRBD2. The CDR3 loop spans 18 amino acids. Germline CDR1 is SGHRS and CDR2 is YFSETQ. After removal of 4 bases from V and 1 base from J, the junction contained 16 bases not matched to a gene.

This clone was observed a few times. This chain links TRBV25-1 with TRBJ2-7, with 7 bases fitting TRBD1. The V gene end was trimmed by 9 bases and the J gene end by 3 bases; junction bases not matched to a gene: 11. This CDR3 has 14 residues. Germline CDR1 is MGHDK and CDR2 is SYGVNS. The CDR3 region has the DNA TGTGCCAGGACTCCGGAAGGGGGCGACTACGAGCAGTACTTC. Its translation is CARTPEGGDYEQYF.

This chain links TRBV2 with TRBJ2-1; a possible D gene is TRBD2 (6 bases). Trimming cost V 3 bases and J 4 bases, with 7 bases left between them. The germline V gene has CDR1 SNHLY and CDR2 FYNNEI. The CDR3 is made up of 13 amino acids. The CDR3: CASSEGGYNEQFF. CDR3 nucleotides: TGTGCCAGCAGTGAGGGAGGATACAATGAGCAGTTCTTC.